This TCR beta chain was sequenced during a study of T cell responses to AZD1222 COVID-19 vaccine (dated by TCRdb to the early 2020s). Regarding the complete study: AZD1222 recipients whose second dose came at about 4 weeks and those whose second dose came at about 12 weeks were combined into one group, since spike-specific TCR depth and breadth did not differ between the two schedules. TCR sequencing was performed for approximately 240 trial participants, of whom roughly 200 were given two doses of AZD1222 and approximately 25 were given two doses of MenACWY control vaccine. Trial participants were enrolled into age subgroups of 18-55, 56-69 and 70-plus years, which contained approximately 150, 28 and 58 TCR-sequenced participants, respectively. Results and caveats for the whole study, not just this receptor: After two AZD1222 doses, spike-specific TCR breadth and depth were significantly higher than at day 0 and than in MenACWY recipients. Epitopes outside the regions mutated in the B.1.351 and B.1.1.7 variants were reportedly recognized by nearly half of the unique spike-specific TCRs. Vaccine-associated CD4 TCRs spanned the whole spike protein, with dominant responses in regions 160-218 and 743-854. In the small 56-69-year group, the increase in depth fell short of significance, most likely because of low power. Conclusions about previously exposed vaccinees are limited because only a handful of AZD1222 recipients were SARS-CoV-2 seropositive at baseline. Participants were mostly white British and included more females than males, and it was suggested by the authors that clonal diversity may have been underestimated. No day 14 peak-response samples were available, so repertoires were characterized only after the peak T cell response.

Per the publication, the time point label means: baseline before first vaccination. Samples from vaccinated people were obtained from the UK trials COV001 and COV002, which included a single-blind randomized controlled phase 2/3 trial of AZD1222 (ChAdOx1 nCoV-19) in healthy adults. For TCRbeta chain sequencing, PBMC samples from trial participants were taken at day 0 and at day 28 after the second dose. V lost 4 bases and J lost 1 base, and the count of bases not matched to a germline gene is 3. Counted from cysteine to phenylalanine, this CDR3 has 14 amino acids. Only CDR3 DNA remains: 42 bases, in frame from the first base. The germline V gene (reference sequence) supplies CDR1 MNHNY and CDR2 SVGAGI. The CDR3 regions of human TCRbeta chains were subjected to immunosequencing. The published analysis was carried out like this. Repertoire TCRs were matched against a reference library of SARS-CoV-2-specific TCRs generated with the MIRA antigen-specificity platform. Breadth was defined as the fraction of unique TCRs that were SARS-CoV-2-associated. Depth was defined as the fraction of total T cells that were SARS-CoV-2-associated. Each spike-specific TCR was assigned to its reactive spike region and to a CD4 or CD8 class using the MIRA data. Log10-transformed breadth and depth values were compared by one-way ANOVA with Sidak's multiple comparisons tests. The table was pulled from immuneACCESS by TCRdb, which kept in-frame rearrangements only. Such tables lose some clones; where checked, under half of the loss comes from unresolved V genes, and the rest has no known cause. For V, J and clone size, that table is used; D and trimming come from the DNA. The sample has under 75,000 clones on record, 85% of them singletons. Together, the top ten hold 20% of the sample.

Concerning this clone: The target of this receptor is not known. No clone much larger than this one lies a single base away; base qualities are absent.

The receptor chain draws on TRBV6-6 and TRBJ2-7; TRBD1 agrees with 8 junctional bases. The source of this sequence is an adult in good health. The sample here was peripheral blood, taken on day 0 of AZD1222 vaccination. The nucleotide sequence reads TGTGCCAGCAGTTGGACAGGGAATTCCTACGAGCAGTACTTC. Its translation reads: CASSWTGNSYEQYF.